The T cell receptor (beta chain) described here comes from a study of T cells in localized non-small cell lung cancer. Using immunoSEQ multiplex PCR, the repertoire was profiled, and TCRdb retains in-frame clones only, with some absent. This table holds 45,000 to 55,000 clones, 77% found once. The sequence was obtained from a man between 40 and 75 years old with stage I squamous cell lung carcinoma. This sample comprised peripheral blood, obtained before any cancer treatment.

CDR3 bases: TGTGCCAGCAGCTTAAGTGGGACAGGGGGCGAGCAGTACTTC. Protein sequence: CASSLSGTGGEQYF. This rearrangement joins TRBV7-3 to TRBJ2-7; 11 nucleotides agree with TRBD1. Germline trimming cut 1 base from V and 6 bases from J; bases unmatched to any gene: 2. This CDR3 spans 14 amino acids. Germline V gene sequence: CDR1 SGHTA, CDR2 FQGTGA.